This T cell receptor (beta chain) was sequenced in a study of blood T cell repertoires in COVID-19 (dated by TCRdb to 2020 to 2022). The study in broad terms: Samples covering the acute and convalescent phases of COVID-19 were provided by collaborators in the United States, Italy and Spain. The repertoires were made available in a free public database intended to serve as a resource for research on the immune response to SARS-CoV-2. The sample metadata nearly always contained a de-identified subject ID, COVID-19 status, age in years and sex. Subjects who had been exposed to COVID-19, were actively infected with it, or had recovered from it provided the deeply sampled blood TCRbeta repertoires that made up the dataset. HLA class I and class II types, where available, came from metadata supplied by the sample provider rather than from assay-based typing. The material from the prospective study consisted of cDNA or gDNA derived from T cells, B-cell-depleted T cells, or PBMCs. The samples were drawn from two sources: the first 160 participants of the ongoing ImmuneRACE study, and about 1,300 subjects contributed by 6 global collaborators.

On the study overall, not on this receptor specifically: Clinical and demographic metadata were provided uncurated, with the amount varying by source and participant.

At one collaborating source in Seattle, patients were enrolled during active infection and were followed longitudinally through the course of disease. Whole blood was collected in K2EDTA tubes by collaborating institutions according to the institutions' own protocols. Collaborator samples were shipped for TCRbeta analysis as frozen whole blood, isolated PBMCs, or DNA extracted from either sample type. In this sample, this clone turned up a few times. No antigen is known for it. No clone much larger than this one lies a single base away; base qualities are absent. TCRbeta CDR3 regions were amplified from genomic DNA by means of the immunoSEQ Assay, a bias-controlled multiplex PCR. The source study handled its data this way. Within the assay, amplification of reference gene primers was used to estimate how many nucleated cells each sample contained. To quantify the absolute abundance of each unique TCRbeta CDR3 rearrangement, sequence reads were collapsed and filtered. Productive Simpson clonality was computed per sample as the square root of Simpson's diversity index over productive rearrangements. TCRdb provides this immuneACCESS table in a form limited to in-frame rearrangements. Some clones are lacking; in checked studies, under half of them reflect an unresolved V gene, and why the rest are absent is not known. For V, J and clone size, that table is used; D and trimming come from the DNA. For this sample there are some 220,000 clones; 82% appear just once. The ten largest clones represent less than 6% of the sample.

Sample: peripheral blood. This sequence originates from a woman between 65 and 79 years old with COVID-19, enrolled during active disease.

The sequenced DNA is TGTGCCAGCAGACAGTGGTCGGGACAGGAAGCTTTCTTT. This sequence encodes CASRQWSGQEAFF. The sequence joins TRBV6-5 to TRBJ1-1; a stretch of 7 junction bases matches TRBD1. The CDR3 goes from the cysteine to the phenylalanine over 13 residues. Only CDR3 DNA is held: 39 bases, read in frame from base 1. V has 6 bases trimmed and J has 8 bases trimmed; junction bases matching no gene number 9. For CDR1 and CDR2, the germline V gene lists MNHEY and SVGAGI.